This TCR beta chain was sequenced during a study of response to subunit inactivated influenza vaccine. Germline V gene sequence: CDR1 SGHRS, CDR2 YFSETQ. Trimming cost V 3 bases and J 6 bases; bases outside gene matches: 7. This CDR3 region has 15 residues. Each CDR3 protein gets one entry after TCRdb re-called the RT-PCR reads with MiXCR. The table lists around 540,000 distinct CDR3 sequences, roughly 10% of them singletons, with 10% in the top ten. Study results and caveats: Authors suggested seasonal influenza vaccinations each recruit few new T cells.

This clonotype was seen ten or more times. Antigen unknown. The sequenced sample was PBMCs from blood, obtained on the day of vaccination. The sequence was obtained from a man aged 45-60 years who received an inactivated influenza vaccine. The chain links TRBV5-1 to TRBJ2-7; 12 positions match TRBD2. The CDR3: CASSYRLAGAFEQYF. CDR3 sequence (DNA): TGCGCCAGCAGCTACCGACTAGCGGGAGCTTTCGAGCAGTACTTC.